This entry lists 30 T cell receptor beta chains sequenced from one sample in a study of radiation and T cells in renal cell carcinoma. Here immunoSEQ multiplex PCR was the method, and the copy in TCRdb shows in-frame clones only, minus some. The profile shows tens of thousands of clones, 82% of them singletons. Time point described: baseline pretreatment blood. Specified treatment: 15 Gy SBRT to primary tumor, nephrectomy 4 weeks later. This sample comprised blood, obtained from a patient whose treatment included radiotherapy and nephrectomy. These receptors all come from a man between 60 and 75 years old with renal cell carcinoma.

The V call is TRBV2, the J call TRBJ1-5; TRBD1 is a possible D gene (5 bases). This CDR3 region has 15 residues. Germline V CDR1 and CDR2: SNHLY, FYNNEI. Trimming removed 1 base from V and 6 bases from J, with 13 bases in between. The CDR3: CASSEERGTSQPQHF. CDR3 sequence (DNA): TGTGCCAGCAGTGAAGAAAGGGGCACGAGTCAGCCCCAGCATTTT.

V is TRBV19 and J is TRBJ2-1, with D tentatively TRBD2 (5 bases). The CDR3 runs 15 residues. V dropped 4 bases and J dropped 1 base, with 11 bases sitting between them. Germline assignment: CDR1 LNHDA and CDR2 SQIVND (reference sequence). CDR3 in amino acids: CASSTGPGSYNEQFF. CDR3 coding DNA: TGTGCCAGTAGTACGGGCCCGGGGTCCTACAATGAGCAGTTCTTC.

This clone showed up just once. The CDR3 sequence is CASSLGQQTYEQYF. As DNA, the CDR3 is TGCGCCAGCAGCCTTGGACAGCAAACTTACGAGCAGTACTTC. The chain employs TRBV4-1 and TRBJ2-7; perhaps TRBD1 as D (6 bases). The ends were cut back, 4 bases at V and 4 bases at J, with 14 bases in the middle. CDR1 MGHRA and CDR2 YSYEKL come from the germline V gene. There are 14 residues in the CDR3.

On this clone itself: An end of the junction does not agree with germline; a read error may underlie this. The gene calls are TRBV7-6 and TRBJ2-2; 9 bases are a match to TRBD2. CDR1 and CDR2 (germline): SGHVS, FNYEAQ. The CDR3 is 17 residues long. CDR3 sequence: CASSLVLSGSNIGELFF. The CDR3 coding sequence is TGTGCCAGCAGCTTAGTACTTAGCGGGAGTAACATCGGGGAGCTGTTTTTT.

This clone was seen more than once but under ten times. The chain recombines TRBV6-5 with TRBJ1-2, with a possible D match to TRBD1 (5 bases). CDR1 and CDR2 (germline): MNHEY, SVGAGI. V dropped 6 bases and J dropped 4 bases, with 12 bases sitting between them. This CDR3 is 13 amino acids long. CDR3 loop: CASRTNQGYGYTF. DNA of the CDR3: TGTGCCAGCAGGACTAATCAGGGCTATGGCTACACCTTC.

The genes are TRBV18 and TRBJ1-5, with 7 nucleotides matching TRBD1. V lost 2 bases to trimming and J lost 1 base; unmatched junction nucleotides: 5. The CDR3 is 16 amino acids. In germline, CDR1 is KGHSH, CDR2 LQKENI. The CDR3 bases are TGTGCCAGCTCACCAGGGCCAGGGGGGAGCAATCAGCCCCAGCATTTT. This codes for CASSPGPGGSNQPQHF.

CDR3 amino acids: CASSIDSQPTDTQYF. The CDR3 region has the DNA TGTGCCAGTAGTATTGATAGCCAGCCCACAGATACGCAGTATTTT. This rearrangement joins TRBV19 to TRBJ2-3, with D unresolved. The length of the CDR3 is 15 residues. The germline V gene has CDR1 LNHDA and CDR2 SQIVND (reference sequence). Trimming took 3 bases from V and 2 from J, leaving 12 bases between them.

The genes are TRBV7-2 and TRBJ1-1; D perhaps matches TRBD1 (6 bases). This CDR3 spans 14 amino acids. V lost 1 base and J lost 1, with 7 bases in between. Per the germline V gene, CDR1 is SGHTA and CDR2 is FQGNSA. Written as DNA, the CDR3 is TGTGCCAGCAGCTTAGAGGGGGAGAACACTGAAGCTTTCTTT. Amino acid sequence: CASSLEGENTEAFF.

The chain couples TRBV5-4 to TRBJ2-7; D ambiguous. Trimming removed 4 bases from V and 3 bases from J, with 14 bases in between. The germline V gene has CDR1 SGHNT and CDR2 YYREEE (reference sequence). The CDR3 contains 14 residues. CDR3 sequence (DNA): TGTGCCAGCAGCGTTCGCGACGGCGACTACGAGCAGTACTTC. The encoded protein is CASSVRDGDYEQYF. The full variable domain, with the rest looked up from reference TRBV5-4 and TRBJ2-7, is ETGVTQSPTHLIKTRGQQVTLRCSSQSGHNTVSWYQQALGQGPQFIFQYYREEENGRGNFPPRFSGLQFPNYSSELNVNALELDDSALYLCASSVRDGDYEQYFGPGTRLTVT.

The J gene is TRBJ2-1, the V gene TRBV4-3; tentatively, D is TRBD2 (6 bases). CDR1 is LGHNA and CDR2 is YSLEER in the germline V gene. V lost 0 bases to trimming and J lost 0 bases, with 15 bases between them. The CDR3 loop spans 18 amino acids. DNA of the CDR3: TGCGCCAGCAGCCAAGATGAATCGGGCGGGGTCTCCTACAATGAGCAGTTCTTC. Translating it yields CASSQDESGGVSYNEQFF.

This clone has only one observation. The genes are TRBV14 and TRBJ2-5; either TRBD1 or TRBD2 may supply D (5 bases each). The CDR3 runs to 15 residues. Between the trimmed V and J ends, which lost 4 bases and 3 bases, there was a span of 15 bases. Looked up from germline, CDR1 is SGHDN and CDR2 is FVKESK. The CDR3: CASSPWVGDEETQYF. CDR3 nucleotides: TGTGCCAGCAGCCCGTGGGTGGGGGATGAAGAGACCCAGTACTTC. The variable domain in full, with the rest retrieved from reference TRBV14 and TRBJ2-5, is EAGVTQFPSHSVIEKGQTVTLRCDPISGHDNLYWYRRVMGKEIKFLLHFVKESKQDESGMPNNRFLAERTGGTYSTLKVQPAELEDSGVYFCASSPWVGDEETQYFGPGTRLLVL.

This chain links TRBV5-5 with TRBJ1-5; 8 nucleotides agree with TRBD1. Germline values: CDR1 SGHKS, CDR2 YYEKEE (reference sequence). CDR3 length equals 16 residues. V was pared by 4 bases and J by 0 bases, with 6 bases of the junction left unmatched. Here the CDR3 reads CASSQTGGASNQPQHF. CDR3 coding DNA: TGTGCCAGCAGCCAAACAGGGGGTGCTAGCAATCAGCCCCAGCATTTT.

The gene calls are TRBV28 and TRBJ1-2; TRBD1 agrees at 9 bases. The V gene end was trimmed by 5 bases and the J gene end by 1 base; junction bases not matched to a gene: 11. Germline V CDR1 and CDR2: MDHEN, SYDVKM. This CDR3 is 17 amino acids long. CDR3 region: CASSQTGGDWDNYGYTF. The CDR3 DNA sequence: TGTGCCAGCAGTCAAACAGGGGGCGATTGGGATAACTATGGCTACACCTTC.

The rearrangement links TRBV5-1 to TRBJ1-4; no definite D call. The germline V gene has CDR1 SGHRS and CDR2 YFSETQ. Deletions cut 0 bases from V and 0 bases from J, with 12 bases between. The CDR3 length is 17 residues. The CDR3 spells CASSLEGLVATNEKLFF. DNA for the CDR3: TGCGCCAGCAGCTTGGAAGGGTTGGTAGCAACTAATGAAAAACTGTTTTTT.

V is TRBV6-1 and J is TRBJ2-3, with unresolved D. CDR3 length: 13 amino acids. Trimming removed 1 base at V and 2 bases at J, with 4 bases between. The germline gives CDR1 MNHNS, CDR2 SASEGT. For the CDR3, the DNA is TGTGCCAGCAGTGAAGTCTACACAGATACGCAGTATTTT. Its protein product is CASSEVYTDTQYF.

CDR3 loop: CATSRTGTAQETQYF. Here the CDR3 DNA reads TGTGCCACCAGCAGAACCGGGACAGCGCAAGAGACCCAGTACTTC. This chain joins TRBV15 and TRBJ2-5; the match to TRBD1 covers 7 bases. The germline CDR1 and CDR2 sequences are LNHNV and YYDKDF (reference sequence). Trimming at V came to 2 bases and at J to 2 bases, leaving 5 bases not matched to a gene. The CDR3 covers 15 residues.

V and J are TRBV6-6 and TRBJ2-2; the D gene could be TRBD1 or TRBD2 (5 bases each). The CDR3 runs 16 residues. Per the germline V gene, CDR1 is MNHNY and CDR2 is SVGAGI (reference sequence). V lost 3 bases to trimming and J lost 2 bases, with 13 bases between them. CDR3 coding DNA: TGTGCCAGCAGTTATCCCGGGACCATAAACACCGGGGAGCTGTTTTTT. Translating gives CASSYPGTINTGELFF.

This clone was picked up a small number of times. The genes are TRBV4-2 and TRBJ1-2, with D uncertain. Germline CDR1 reads LGHNA; CDR2 reads YNFKEQ. V was pared by 0 bases and J by 4 bases, with 9 bases between. The CDR3 has 14 residues. The CDR3 spells CASSQDLQSYGYTF. For the CDR3, the DNA is TGTGCCAGCAGCCAAGATCTCCAGAGCTATGGCTACACCTTC.

The rearrangement joins TRBV10-3 to TRBJ2-7; no firm D call. This CDR3 region has 12 residues. V dropped 4 bases and J dropped 2 bases, with 6 bases sitting between them. Germline V lookup: CDR1 ENHRY, CDR2 SYGVKD. The chain's CDR3 is CAISGLAYEQYF. CDR3 nucleotide sequence: TGTGCCATCAGTGGCCTAGCCTACGAGCAGTACTTC.

For the CDR3, the DNA is TGTGCCAGCAGTTACTCGATCCTAGCGGGAGTGAATGAGCAGTTCTTC. Encoded protein: CASSYSILAGVNEQFF. This chain links TRBV6-5 with TRBJ2-1, with 10 positions matching TRBD2. J gave up 7 bases and V 0 bases, and 6 bases lay outside the gene matches. The CDR3 totals 16 residues. CDR1 MNHEY and CDR2 SVGAGI come from the germline V gene.

The J gene is TRBJ1-2, the V gene TRBV7-2; D is uncertain. Germline V CDR1 and CDR2: SGHTA, FQGNSA. V was shortened by 5 bases and J by 5 bases, with 9 bases between the two germline ends. This CDR3 is built from 12 residues. CDR3 residues: CASSTSGYGYTF. DNA of the CDR3: TGTGCCAGCAGCACCTCGGGATATGGCTACACCTTC.

This clone was detected only a few times. The chain uses TRBV19 and TRBJ2-5; D possibly corresponds to TRBD1 (6 bases). The CDR3 contains 14 residues. Germline values: CDR1 LNHDA, CDR2 SQIVND (reference sequence). The V end lost 5 bases, the J end lost 6 bases, and 16 bases lay between the germline ends. DNA for the CDR3: TGTGCCAGTAGTGTCAACAGGGCTTTGAAGACCCAGTACTTC. It specifies CASSVNRALKTQYF.

V is TRBV6-5 and J is TRBJ1-2; D gene ambiguous. V was pared by 5 bases and J by 0 bases, with 7 bases between. The germline V gene has CDR1 MNHEY and CDR2 SVGAGI. The CDR3 spans 13 residues. CDR3 sequence reads: CASSIHANYGYTF. CDR3 DNA sequence: TGTGCCAGCAGTATACATGCTAACTATGGCTACACCTTC.

This chain links TRBV14 with TRBJ1-2; D gene unclear. V lost 2 bases and J lost 0, with 7 bases in between. The V gene's germline CDR1 is SGHDN and CDR2 FVKESK. This CDR3 comprises 14 residues. The chain's CDR3 is CASSQRGSNYGYTF. In DNA, the CDR3 is TGTGCCAGCAGCCAACGAGGCTCTAACTATGGCTACACCTTC.

J is TRBJ1-5 and V is TRBV19; 7 nucleotides align to TRBD1. The V gene end was trimmed by 3 bases and the J gene end by 6 bases; junction bases not matched to a gene: 8. The germline V gene encodes CDR1 LNHDA and CDR2 SQIVND (reference sequence). This CDR3 has 15 residues. The CDR3 region is CASSILEGAAQPQHF. The CDR3 nucleotides read TGTGCCAGTAGTATTTTGGAGGGGGCCGCTCAGCCCCAGCATTTT.

In regard to this clone: An end of the junction differs from the germline gene, which may be a read error. This sequence joins TRBV28 and TRBJ1-2; D is undetermined. The germline V gene encodes CDR1 MDHEN and CDR2 SYDVKM. The CDR3 sequence is 12 residues long. The CDR3: CASRKTNYGYTF. The CDR3 DNA is TGTGCCAGCAGAAAGACTAACTACGGCTACACCTTC.

The chain employs TRBV19 and TRBJ2-5, with 7 bases aligning to TRBD1. Germline V gene lookup returns CDR1 LNHDA and CDR2 SQIVND (reference sequence). V dropped 5 bases and J dropped 5; count of bases not matched to a gene: 8. The CDR3 extends over 14 amino acids. The CDR3 coding sequence is TGTGCCAGTAGTGTAAACAGGGGAATGGAGACCCAGTACTTC. It translates to CASSVNRGMETQYF.

The sample holds a few counts of this clone. This chain uses TRBV29-1 with TRBJ1-1; D is unclear. Trimming left V 4 bases short and J 0 bases short, with 9 bases between. The CDR3 runs to 13 residues. Germline V CDR1 and CDR2: SQVTM, ANQGSEA. The CDR3 sequence is CSVVTTMNTEAFF. The DNA for the CDR3 is TGCAGCGTTGTCACAACTATGAACACTGAAGCTTTCTTT.

The chain carries TRBV4-1 and TRBJ2-1; D is unresolved. The CDR3 covers 15 residues. Germline V lookup: CDR1 MGHRA, CDR2 YSYEKL. Trimming stripped 8 bases from V and 7 bases from J, with 21 bases between. The CDR3 sequence is CASAAAPLGRNEQFF. The CDR3, as DNA: TGCGCCAGCGCCGCGGCGCCTTTGGGTAGGAATGAGCAGTTCTTC.

V and J are TRBV10-3 and TRBJ2-1, with D possibly TRBD2 on 6 matching bases. V was pared by 3 bases and J by 4 bases, with 19 bases between. The CDR3 length is 17 residues. From germline, CDR1 is ENHRY and CDR2 SYGVKD. CDR3: CAISDPTRRVPYNEQFF. CDR3 nucleotide sequence: TGTGCCATCAGTGATCCGACTAGAAGGGTCCCATACAATGAGCAGTTCTTC.